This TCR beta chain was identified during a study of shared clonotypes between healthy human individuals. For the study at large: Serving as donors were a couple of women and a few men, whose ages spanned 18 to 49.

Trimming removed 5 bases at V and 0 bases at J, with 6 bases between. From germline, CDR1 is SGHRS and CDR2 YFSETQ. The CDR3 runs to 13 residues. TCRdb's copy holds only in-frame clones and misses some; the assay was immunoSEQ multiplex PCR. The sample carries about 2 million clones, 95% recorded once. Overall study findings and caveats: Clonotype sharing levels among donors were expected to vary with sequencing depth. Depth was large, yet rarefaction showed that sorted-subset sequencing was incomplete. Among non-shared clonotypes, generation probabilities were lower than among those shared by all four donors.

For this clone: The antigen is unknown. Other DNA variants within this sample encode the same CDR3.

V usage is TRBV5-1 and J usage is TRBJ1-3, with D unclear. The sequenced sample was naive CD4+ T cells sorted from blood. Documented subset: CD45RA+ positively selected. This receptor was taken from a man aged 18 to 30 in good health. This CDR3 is CASRLSSGNTIYF. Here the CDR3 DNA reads TGCGCCAGCAGACTTAGCTCTGGAAACACCATATATTTT.